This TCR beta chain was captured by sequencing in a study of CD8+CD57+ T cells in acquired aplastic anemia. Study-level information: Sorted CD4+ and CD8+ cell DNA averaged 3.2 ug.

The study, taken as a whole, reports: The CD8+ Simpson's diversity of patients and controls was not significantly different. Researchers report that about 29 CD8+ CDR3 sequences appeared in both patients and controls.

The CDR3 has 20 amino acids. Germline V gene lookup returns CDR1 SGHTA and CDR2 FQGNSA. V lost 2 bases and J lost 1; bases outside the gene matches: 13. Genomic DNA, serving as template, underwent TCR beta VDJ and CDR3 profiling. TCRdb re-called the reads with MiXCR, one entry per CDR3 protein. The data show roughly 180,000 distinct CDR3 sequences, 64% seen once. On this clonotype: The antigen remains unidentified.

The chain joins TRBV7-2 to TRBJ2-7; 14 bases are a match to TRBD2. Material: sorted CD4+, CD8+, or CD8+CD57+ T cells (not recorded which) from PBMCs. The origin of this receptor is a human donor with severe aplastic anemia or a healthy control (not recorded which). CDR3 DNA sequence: TGTGCCAGCAGCTTACGATACGGGACTAGCGGGGGCCCTCAATCCTACGAGCAGTACTTC. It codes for CASSLRYGTSGGPQSYEQYF.